Shown below are 27 T cell receptor beta chains from a single sample sequenced in a study of patients and donors after allogeneic stem cell transplantation. One entry per CDR3 protein, called by TCRdb with MiXCR from the RT-PCR reads. This table has approximately 410,000 distinct CDR3 sequences, approximately 16% appearing once. Sequencing input: blood, either unsorted or a sorted T cell fraction (not recorded which). These receptor sequences come from a human donor who was either an allogeneic HSCT recipient or a stem cell or donor lymphocyte infusion donor (not recorded which). It is not recorded whose cells these are; they may come from a transplant donor.

This chain uses TRBV12-3 or TRBV12-4 with TRBJ1-4; a weak D match, TRBD1 (5 bases). With 4 bases removed from V and 8 bases from J, the gap between germline ends came to 20 bases. The CDR3 covers 16 residues. The DNA for the CDR3 is TGTGCCAGCAGTTCCACCGGGTTCCAGGGATCGGAAAAACTGTTTTTT. Protein: CASSSTGFQGSEKLFF.

This clonotype was seen a few times. The V gene is TRBV19, the J gene TRBJ2-5; a weak D match, TRBD2 (6 bases). Germline assignment: CDR1 LNHDA and CDR2 SQIVND (reference sequence). Trimming shortened V by 8 bases and J by 3 bases, and 16 bases separated the two germline ends. This CDR3 is built from 14 residues. CDR3 nucleotide sequence: TGTGCCAGTCGTAGCGGCGGGGCAAAAGAGACCCAGTACTTC. This gives the protein CASRSGGAKETQYF.

This clonotype was seen a few times. The chain is built from TRBV29-1 and TRBJ1-1; TRBD1 is a possible D gene (5 bases). Germline CDR1 SQVTM, CDR2 ANQGSEA. The CDR3 has 13 residues. V lost 3 bases and J 1 base, leaving 9 bases between the germline ends. Here the CDR3 reads CSVERGRNTEAFF. In DNA form, the CDR3 reads TGCAGCGTTGAGCGGGGGAGGAACACTGAAGCTTTCTTT.

This clonotype was detected only a few times. J is TRBJ2-7 and V is TRBV27; D gene uncertain. V was trimmed by 7 bases and J by 0 bases, leaving 16 bases between them. Germline V lookup: CDR1 MNHEY, CDR2 SMNVEV (reference sequence). The CDR3 has 15 residues. CDR3 DNA sequence: TGTGCCAGCACCCCGTATCCAGGACGCTCCTACGAGCAGTACTTC. Its protein product is CASTPYPGRSYEQYF.

This clonotype was recorded at least ten times. This sequence joins TRBV7-9 and TRBJ2-7; 8 nucleotides line up with TRBD1. CDR1 is SEHNR and CDR2 is FQNEAQ in the germline V gene (reference sequence). Losses at the gene ends were 5 bases for V and 7 bases for J; bases not matched to a gene: 10. The CDR3 extends over 14 amino acids. CDR3 amino acids: CASSPTRGPLEQYF. CDR3 coding DNA: TGTGCCAGCAGCCCGACCAGGGGGCCCTTAGAGCAGTACTTC.

The rearrangement joins TRBV5-1 to TRBJ1-4, with unresolved D. Germline V gene data show CDR1 as SGHRS and CDR2 as YFSETQ. The CDR3 is made up of 14 amino acids. The germline V and J ends were trimmed by 4 bases and 2 bases, with 9 bases remaining between them. CDR3 in amino acids: CASSRRWTNEKLFF. DNA of the CDR3: TGCGCCAGCAGCCGCAGGTGGACTAATGAAAAACTGTTTTTT. The complete variable domain, with remaining parts taken from reference TRBV5-1 and TRBJ1-4, reads KAGVTQTPRYLIKTRGQQVTLSCSPISGHRSVSWYQQTPGQGLQFLFEYFSETQRNKGNFPGRFSGRQFSNSRSEMNVSTLELGDSALYLCASSRRWTNEKLFFGSGTQLSVL.

This chain connects TRBV12-3 or TRBV12-4 to TRBJ1-4, with a tentative D call TRBD1 (5 bases). The ends were cut back, 5 bases at V and 0 bases at J, with 10 bases in the middle. CDR3 length: 15 amino acids. CDR3 in DNA: TGTGCCAGCAGTCAGGGTCCAGCAACTAATGAAAAACTGTTTTTT. It codes for CASSQGPATNEKLFF.

In this sample, this clonotype turned up a few times. V is TRBV27 and J is TRBJ2-7, with 8 bases fitting TRBD2. There are 16 residues in the CDR3. Germline values: CDR1 MNHEY, CDR2 SMNVEV (reference sequence). The junction had 7 bases not matched to a gene; V was cut back by 0 bases and J by 3 bases. CDR3 nucleotides: TGTGCCAGCAGTTTATCCCACGAGCGGGAGTACTACGAGCAGTACTTC. This gives the protein CASSLSHEREYYEQYF.

This clonotype was observed a handful of times. The chain carries TRBV29-1 and TRBJ2-7, with 7 bases identical to TRBD1. This CDR3 is 14 amino acids long. Germline CDR1 and CDR2: SQVTM and ANQGSEA. V lost 1 base, J lost 2 bases, and 5 bases stayed unmatched. The CDR3 reads CSVEGDSHTYEQYF. The CDR3 DNA sequence: TGCAGCGTTGAAGGGGACAGCCATACCTACGAGCAGTACTTC.

In this sample, this clonotype turned up many times. CDR3 loop: CAIRAGTGVNYGYTF. CDR3 in DNA: TGTGCCATCCGGGCCGGGACAGGGGTAAACTATGGCTACACCTTC. V is TRBV10-3 and J is TRBJ1-2; 10 positions agree with TRBD1. The CDR3 contains 15 residues. V dropped 8 bases and J dropped 2; count of bases not matched to a gene: 8. Germline V lookup: CDR1 ENHRY, CDR2 SYGVKD.

Only a few counts were recorded for this clonotype. DNA for the CDR3: TGTGCCAGCAGTTTTAAAGGGGAGGTTGGCTACACCTTC. This sequence encodes CASSFKGEVGYTF. This chain links TRBV7-8 with TRBJ1-2, with D tentatively TRBD1 (5 bases). This CDR3 is 13 amino acids long. The ends were cut back, 6 bases at V and 7 bases at J, with 15 bases in the middle. Germline lookup yields CDR1 SGHVS and CDR2 FQNEAQ.

The table lists this clonotype with many counts. The rearrangement links TRBV5-1 to TRBJ2-5, with 15 positions matching TRBD2. The CDR3 is 18 amino acids. V lost 4 bases, J lost 4 bases, and 11 bases stayed unmatched. CDR1 and CDR2 (germline): SGHRS, YFSETQ. CDR3 DNA sequence: TGCGCCAGCAGCCTACGGACTAGCGGGAGGGCCTGGGTAGAGACCCAGTACTTC. It translates to CASSLRTSGRAWVETQYF.

The CDR3, as DNA: TGTGCCAGCAGCAGGACAGGGACTGGCACAGATACGCAGTATTTT. It translates to CASSRTGTGTDTQYF. The chain uses TRBV7-9 and TRBJ2-3, with 8 bases identical to TRBD1. J was trimmed by 1 base and V by 5 bases; bases with no gene match: 5. The length of the CDR3 is 15 residues. Germline V lookup: CDR1 SEHNR, CDR2 FQNEAQ (reference sequence).

This clonotype was seen more than once but under ten times. The chain couples TRBV6-2 or TRBV6-3 to TRBJ1-2, with no clear D. Trimming left V 6 bases short and J 4 bases short, with 12 bases between. The CDR3 is 13 residues long. Per the germline V gene, CDR1 is MNHEY and CDR2 is SVGEGT. CDR3: CASRLGPAYGYTF. CDR3 bases: TGTGCCAGCAGATTAGGCCCGGCCTATGGCTACACCTTC.

This clonotype was detected a few times. The rearrangement links TRBV7-9 to TRBJ1-3; no definite D call. The CDR3 is made up of 15 amino acids. Germline CDR1 and CDR2: SEHNR and FQNEAQ (reference sequence). V lost 1 base and J 0 bases, leaving 7 bases between the germline ends. The chain's CDR3 is CASSLGRVSGNTIYF. The CDR3 DNA follows: TGTGCCAGCAGCTTAGGACGGGTCTCTGGAAACACCATATATTTT.

This clonotype was detected only a few times. CDR3 sequence: CSVGSAPEQFF. The CDR3 DNA reads TGCAGCGTTGGTTCGGCTCCAGAGCAGTTCTTC. The chain carries TRBV29-1 and TRBJ2-1; D ambiguous. Germline CDR1 and CDR2: SQVTM and ANQGSEA. V was trimmed by 4 bases and J by 10 bases, leaving 11 bases between them. CDR3 length equals 11 residues.

By share, this clonotype ranks as medium-sized (0.01 to 0.1%). This chain connects TRBV20-1 to TRBJ2-1; D gene unclear. The CDR3 loop spans 10 amino acids. The V gene lost 3 bases and the J gene lost 8 bases, with 5 bases spanning the gap. Looked up from germline, CDR1 is DFQATT and CDR2 is SNEGSKA (reference sequence). The CDR3 spells CSASDHEQFF. The CDR3 bases are TGCAGTGCTAGCGATCATGAGCAGTTCTTC.

This clonotype was observed many times. The chain links TRBV20-1 to TRBJ2-3; TRBD2 matches 12 bases. The junction had 7 bases not matched to a gene; V was cut back by 3 bases and J by 3 bases. Germline V lookup: CDR1 DFQATT, CDR2 SNEGSKA (reference sequence). The CDR3 has 16 residues. Here the CDR3 reads CSASLRLAGVTDTQYF. Here the CDR3 DNA reads TGCAGTGCTAGTCTTCGACTAGCGGGAGTAACAGATACGCAGTATTTT.

This clonotype has only a few counts. This chain uses TRBV4-1 with TRBJ2-1; TRBD2 matches 12 bases. CDR3 size: 18 residues. With 2 bases clipped from V and 8 bases from J, the junction kept 13 bases outside the gene matches. The V gene's germline CDR1 is MGHRA and CDR2 YSYEKL. The CDR3 DNA reads as TGCGCCAGCAGCCAATTTGGACTAGCGGGACCCCTCCGGGATGAGCAGTTCTTC. It codes for CASSQFGLAGPLRDEQFF.

This clonotype has a handful of counts. This chain connects TRBV6-5 to TRBJ1-3; D gene uncertain. V dropped 2 bases and J dropped 0 bases, with 14 bases sitting between them. The germline CDR1 and CDR2 sequences are MNHEY and SVGAGI. The length of the CDR3 is 17 residues. The CDR3 reads CASSYPTPAFSGNTIYF. The CDR3 DNA reads TGTGCCAGCAGTTACCCGACTCCGGCCTTCTCTGGAAACACCATATATTTT.

The sample holds many counts of this clonotype. The chain is built from TRBV2 and TRBJ2-1, with 12 bases aligning to TRBD2. CDR3 length: 16 residues. Trimming cost V 5 bases and J 1 base; bases outside gene matches: 3. Germline CDR1 reads SNHLY; CDR2 reads FYNNEI. The CDR3 spells CASSRLAGGSYNEQFF. The CDR3, as DNA: TGTGCCAGCAGTCGTCTAGCGGGGGGGTCCTACAATGAGCAGTTCTTC.

As concerns this clonotype: This may be a read error, as it is one base from a much larger clone. V and J are TRBV29-1 and TRBJ1-2, with 10 bases matching TRBD1. Germline loops: CDR1 SQVTM, CDR2 ANQGSEA. The CDR3 sequence is 13 residues long. The CDR3 region is CSVDRDRGYGYAF. Here the CDR3 DNA reads TGCAGCGTGGACCGGGACAGGGGCTATGGCTACGCCTTC. Drawing the rest from reference TRBV29-1 and TRBJ1-2, the complete variable domain is SAVISQKPSRDICQRGTSLTIQCQVDSQVTMMFWYRQQPGQSLTLIATANQGSEATYESGFVIDKFPISRPNLTFSTLTVSNMSPEDSSIYLCSVDRDRGYGYAFGSGTRLTVV.

This clonotype was recorded at least ten times. The chain has TRBV5-1 and TRBJ1-2, with 10 positions matching TRBD1. The V gene end was trimmed by 4 bases and the J gene end by 0 bases; junction bases not matched to a gene: 3. This CDR3 region has 15 residues. CDR1 and CDR2 from the germline V gene are SGHRS and YFSETQ. The CDR3 is CASSRGQGANYGYTF. CDR3 nucleotide sequence: TGCGCCAGCAGCCGAGGACAGGGGGCTAACTATGGCTACACCTTC.

The rearrangement joins TRBV7-2 to TRBJ2-7; maybe TRBD1 (5 bases). V was trimmed by 0 bases and J by 2 bases, leaving 14 bases between them. The CDR3 extends over 16 amino acids. The germline CDR1 and CDR2 sequences are SGHTA and FQGNSA. The CDR3: CASSLAGQGGTYEQYF. The CDR3 DNA reads TGTGCCAGCAGCTTAGCGGGCCAGGGTGGAACCTACGAGCAGTACTTC.

The chain uses TRBV7-3 and TRBJ1-3, with no clear D. Trimming removed 1 base from V and 4 bases from J, with 11 bases in between. The germline gives CDR1 SGHTA, CDR2 FQGTGA. The CDR3 is 15 residues long. The CDR3 region has the DNA TGTGCCAGCAGCTTAAACTTGGGCGGCGGAAACACCATATATTTT. Protein sequence: CASSLNLGGGNTIYF.

The V call is TRBV27, the J call TRBJ2-5; perhaps TRBD2 as D (5 bases). Trimming left V 5 bases short and J 5 bases short, with 15 bases between. The CDR3 totals 14 residues. CDR1 and CDR2 from the germline V gene are MNHEY and SMNVEV (reference sequence). The CDR3 loop is CASSRRVRGETQYF. The CDR3 DNA reads TGTGCCAGCAGTCGCCGCGTCCGAGGGGAGACCCAGTACTTC.

The table lists this clonotype with a few counts. The V and J genes are TRBV2 and TRBJ2-7; tentatively, D is TRBD1 (6 bases). The V gene lost 7 bases and the J gene lost 2 bases, with 15 bases spanning the gap. The CDR3 spans 14 residues. In germline, CDR1 is SNHLY, CDR2 FYNNEI. CDR3 bases: TGTGCCAGCATGAGGACAGCTACCCCCTACGAGCAGTACTTC. Translated, it gives CASMRTATPYEQYF.